A selection of T cell receptor beta chains follows, all from one sample in a study of blood T cell repertoires in COVID-19. The repertoire was sequenced with immunoSEQ multiplex PCR; TCRdb's copy has only in-frame clones and lacks some. This sample has approximately 500,000 clones, with 85% to 90% found just once. Sequenced sample: peripheral blood. Receptors were obtained from a woman aged 45-59 years with COVID-19, enrolled during active disease. Both conserved end residues are part of each CDR3. The D gene is left open where the match is weak. Size values are once, few and many counts, or a class for expanded clones, and some rows have none.

clone size: NA; J gene: TRBJ1-5; D gene: NA; V gene: TRBV15; CDR3 DNA: TGTGCCACCAGCAGAGAGCTGGCGGGGGCAGGCCAGCCCCAGCATTTT; CDR3 protein: CATSRELAGAGQPQHF
clone size: NA; J gene: TRBJ2-3; D gene: NA; V gene: TRBV9; CDR3 DNA: TGTGCCAGCAGCGTAGCTACTAGCACAGATACGCAGTATTTT; CDR3 protein: CASSVATSTDTQYF
clone size: NA; J gene: TRBJ2-2; D gene: TRBD1; V gene: TRBV9; CDR3 DNA: TGTGCCAGCAGCGTACGGGACAGAAACACCGGGGAGCTGTTTTTT; CDR3 protein: CASSVRDRNTGELFF
clone size: once; J gene: TRBJ1-5; D gene: NA; V gene: TRBV30; CDR3 DNA: TGTGCCTGGAGCGACACGCTAGGACAGCCTCAGCCCCAGCATTTT; CDR3 protein: CAWSDTLGQPQPQHF
clone size: NA; J gene: TRBJ2-1; D gene: TRBD2; V gene: TRBV19; CDR3 DNA: TGTGCCAGTGGGGTAGCGGGGTCCTACAATGAGCAGTTCTTC; CDR3 protein: CASGVAGSYNEQFF
clone size: NA; J gene: TRBJ2-6; D gene: TRBD2; V gene: TRBV30; CDR3 DNA: TGTGCCTACTTAGCGGGGGTGGCTGGGGCCAACGTCCTGACTTTC; CDR3 protein: CAYLAGVAGANVLTF
clone size: NA; J gene: TRBJ1-1; D gene: NA; V gene: TRBV7-9; CDR3 DNA: TGTGCCAGCAGCTTAGAACAGGGTATCACTGAAGCTTTCTTT; CDR3 protein: CASSLEQGITEAFF
clone size: NA; J gene: TRBJ1-5; D gene: NA; V gene: TRBV24-1; CDR3 DNA: TGTGCCTCCCGCCCCAGGAATCAGCCCCAGCATTTT; CDR3 protein: CASRPRNQPQHF
clone size: NA; J gene: TRBJ1-5; D gene: NA; V gene: TRBV3-1/TRBV3-2; CDR3 DNA: TGTGCCAGCAGCCAAGGGCTGGAGAGGATGCCCCAGCATTTT; CDR3 protein: CASSQGLERMPQHF
clone size: NA; J gene: TRBJ1-6; D gene: NA; V gene: TRBV7-6; CDR3 DNA: TGTGCCAGCAGCTTAGGCCCTGTCGTGGGGCCGAATTCACCCCTCCACTTT; CDR3 protein: CASSLGPVVGPNSPLHF
clone size: NA; J gene: TRBJ2-2; D gene: NA; V gene: TRBV5-1; CDR3 DNA: TGCGCCAGCAGCTTGGTTTTTGCAGGGATAGTAGTCGGGGAGCTGTTTTTT; CDR3 protein: CASSLVFAGIVVGELFF
clone size: once; J gene: TRBJ2-1; D gene: NA; V gene: TRBV19; CDR3 DNA: TGTGCCAGTAGTATGCTAAAAAGTGAGCAGTTCTTC; CDR3 protein: CASSMLKSEQFF
clone size: NA; J gene: TRBJ1-1; D gene: NA; V gene: TRBV4-1; CDR3 DNA: TGCGCCAGCAGCCAAGTGGACAGCAACACTGAAGCTTTCTTT; CDR3 protein: CASSQVDSNTEAFF
clone size: NA; J gene: TRBJ1-1; D gene: TRBD1; V gene: TRBV7-6; CDR3 DNA: TGTGCCAGCACCCTGGGACCGACAGGGGGCGGTGGAGAGGCTTTCTTT; CDR3 protein: CASTLGPTGGGGEAFF
clone size: NA; J gene: TRBJ1-3; D gene: TRBD1; V gene: TRBV6-5; CDR3 DNA: TGTGCCAGCAGTTCCTCCGGGGACAGACAAAACACCATATATTTT; CDR3 protein: CASSSSGDRQNTIYF
clone size: NA; J gene: TRBJ1-2; D gene: NA; V gene: TRBV19; CDR3 DNA: TGTGCCAGTAGTATACTCTATGGCTACACCTTC; CDR3 protein: CASSILYGYTF
clone size: NA; J gene: TRBJ1-4; D gene: NA; V gene: TRBV23-1; CDR3 DNA: TGCGCCAGCAGTCAGAGGGGGAATAATGAAAAACTGTTTTTT; CDR3 protein: CASSQRGNNEKLFF
clone size: NA; J gene: TRBJ2-1; D gene: NA; V gene: TRBV30; CDR3 DNA: TGTGCCTGGAGTGTGGGAGGTGAGCAGTTCTTC; CDR3 protein: CAWSVGGEQFF
clone size: NA; J gene: TRBJ2-5; D gene: NA; V gene: TRBV6-5; CDR3 DNA: TGTGCCAGCACCCAAAGAGGGGTCCAGGGGGAGACCCAGTACTTC; CDR3 protein: CASTQRGVQGETQYF
clone size: NA; J gene: TRBJ1-3; D gene: NA; V gene: TRBV30; CDR3 DNA: TGTGCCTGGAGTGTAGTGGGGCACACCATATATTTT; CDR3 protein: CAWSVVGHTIYF
clone size: NA; J gene: TRBJ1-1; D gene: NA; V gene: TRBV24-1; CDR3 DNA: TGTGCCACCAGTGATTCAGGTTTGAACACTGAAGCTTTCTTT; CDR3 protein: CATSDSGLNTEAFF
clone size: NA; J gene: TRBJ2-1; D gene: NA; V gene: TRBV19; CDR3 DNA: TGTGCCAGTAGGGGGGCCGGATTTTACAATGAGCAGTTCTTC; CDR3 protein: CASRGAGFYNEQFF
clone size: few; J gene: TRBJ1-5; D gene: TRBD1; V gene: TRBV4-1; CDR3 DNA: TGCGCCAGCAGCCAAGGTCTACAGGGGGCGTCCGCCCAGCCCCAGCATTTT; CDR3 protein: CASSQGLQGASAQPQHF
clone size: NA; J gene: TRBJ2-1; D gene: TRBD2; V gene: TRBV18; CDR3 DNA: TGTGCCAGCTCACAGACCCCCCCAACAGCGGGGTACAATGAGCAGTTCTTC; CDR3 protein: CASSQTPPTAGYNEQFF
clone size: NA; J gene: TRBJ2-5; D gene: TRBD1; V gene: TRBV24-1; CDR3 DNA: TGTGCCACCAGTGACCCTCGGACAGGGCAAAAGACCCAGTACTTC; CDR3 protein: CATSDPRTGQKTQYF
clone size: once; J gene: TRBJ1-6; D gene: NA; V gene: TRBV4-2; CDR3 DNA: TGTGCCAGCAGCCAAGCGGGTAATTCACCCCTCCACTTT; CDR3 protein: CASSQAGNSPLHF
clone size: NA; J gene: TRBJ2-1; D gene: NA; V gene: TRBV9; CDR3 DNA: TGTGCCAGCAGCGTACAGGACAGAGAATACAATGAGCAGTTCTTC; CDR3 protein: CASSVQDREYNEQFF
clone size: NA; J gene: TRBJ1-2; D gene: NA; V gene: TRBV19; CDR3 DNA: TGTGCCAGTGGTCTATTAAACTATGGCTACACCTTC; CDR3 protein: CASGLLNYGYTF